The clone carrying this T cell receptor (beta chain) was seen a single time. Its antigen is undetermined. The trim removed 1 base at V and 7 bases at J, leaving 14 bases unmatched. The CDR3 spans 18 residues. This sample is part of a study of regulatory T cells in long-lasting Graves disease. About the research overall: Graves' cases, newly diagnosed, had used antithyroid drugs under 3 months. The study, taken as a whole, reports: TCR diversity in persistent Graves' patients was below that of newly diagnosed ones. Peripheral blood, not thyroid tissue, was the sole material studied. TRBV28, TRBJ1-2 and TRBJ2-5 emerged as the favored segments in persistent disease.

Arm-PCR of CDR3 regions with iRepertoire HTBI primers generated TCR beta libraries. TCRdb re-called the multiplex PCR reads through MiXCR, storing one row per CDR3 protein. In the table there are around 400,000 distinct CDR3 sequences, roughly a sixth of which are singletons. Time point here: newly diagnosed GD, antithyroid drugs for less than 3 months. Isolated PBMC RNA provided the starting material for the TCR library. This chain links TRBV12-3 or TRBV12-4 with TRBJ2-1, with 9 nucleotides matching TRBD1. The material was peripheral blood mononuclear cells (PBMCs), obtained at new diagnosis, from a patient treated with antithyroid drugs. This clonotype was sampled from a female donor with Graves disease. The CDR3 spells CASSLGDRVLGGNNEQFF. The CDR3 bases are TGTGCCAGCAGTTTAGGGGACAGGGTGCTGGGCGGCAATAATGAGCAGTTCTTC.